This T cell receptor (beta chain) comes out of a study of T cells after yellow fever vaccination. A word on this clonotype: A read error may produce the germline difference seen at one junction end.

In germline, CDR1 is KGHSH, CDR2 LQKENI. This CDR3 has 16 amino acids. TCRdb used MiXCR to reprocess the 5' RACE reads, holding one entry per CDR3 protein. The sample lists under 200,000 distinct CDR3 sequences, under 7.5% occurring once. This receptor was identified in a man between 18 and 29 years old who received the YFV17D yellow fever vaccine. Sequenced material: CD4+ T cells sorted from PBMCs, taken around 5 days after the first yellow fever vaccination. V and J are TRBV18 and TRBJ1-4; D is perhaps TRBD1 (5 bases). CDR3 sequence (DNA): TGTTCCAGCTCACCTCCCGGGGCACGAGTATCTGAAAAACTGTTTTTT. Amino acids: CSSSPPGARVSEKLFF.